The source of this TCR beta chain is a study of PD-L1 blockade in urothelial cancer. Whole-study context: Male sex and bladder-origin urothelial cancer were recorded for about 85% of the roughly 30 patients. At 3 weeks after treatment start (second dose) and again at 6 weeks, blood was analyzed. The median T cell count in blood samples was around 150,000.

The CDR3 loop spans 15 amino acids. Trimming shortened V by 3 bases and J by 0 bases, and 10 bases separated the two germline ends. The germline V gene encodes CDR1 MGHDK and CDR2 SYGVNS. The data were produced by immunoSEQ multiplex PCR, yet TCRdb's version contains in-frame clones alone and is incomplete. This table holds 38,000 or so clones, around 84% found once. Specified time point: peripheral blood 6 weeks after treatment start. Material: PBMCs, obtained around atezolizumab (anti-PD-L1) treatment. The TCR was taken from a man aged 70 or older with urothelial cancer. The V gene is TRBV25-1, the J gene TRBJ2-3; TRBD2 might be the D (6 bases). Written as DNA, the CDR3 is TGTGCCAGCAGTGACTCGGCGGGAAGCACAGATACGCAGTATTTT. Its protein product is CASSDSAGSTDTQYF.